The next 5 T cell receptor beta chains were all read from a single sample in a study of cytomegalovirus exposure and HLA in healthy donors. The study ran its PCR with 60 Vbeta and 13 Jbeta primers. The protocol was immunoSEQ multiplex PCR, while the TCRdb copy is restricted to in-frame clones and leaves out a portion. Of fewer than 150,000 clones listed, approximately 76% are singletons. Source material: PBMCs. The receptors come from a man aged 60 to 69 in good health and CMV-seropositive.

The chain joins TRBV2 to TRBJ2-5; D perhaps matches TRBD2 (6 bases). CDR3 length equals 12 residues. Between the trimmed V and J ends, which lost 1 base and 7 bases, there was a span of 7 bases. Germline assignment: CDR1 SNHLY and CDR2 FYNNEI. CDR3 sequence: CASSEGGVTQYF. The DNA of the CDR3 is TGTGCCAGCAGTGAAGGGGGGGTGACCCAGTACTTC.

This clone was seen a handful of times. CDR3 nucleotides: TGTGCCTCCCACAGGGGGACTGGAAACACCATATATTTT. It translates to CASHRGTGNTIYF. V and J are TRBV30 and TRBJ1-3; 8 bases agree with TRBD1. The CDR3 covers 13 residues. V gave up 7 bases and J gave up 2 bases; unmatched junction bases: 4. Germline CDR1 GTSNPN, CDR2 SVGIG (reference sequence). Filled out from reference TRBV30 and TRBJ1-3, the complete variable domain reads SQTIHQWPATLVQPVGSPLSLECTVEGTSNPNLYWYRQAAGRGLQLLFYSVGIGQISSEVPQNLSASRPQDRQFILSSKKLLLSDSGFYLCASHRGTGNTIYFGEGSWLTVV.

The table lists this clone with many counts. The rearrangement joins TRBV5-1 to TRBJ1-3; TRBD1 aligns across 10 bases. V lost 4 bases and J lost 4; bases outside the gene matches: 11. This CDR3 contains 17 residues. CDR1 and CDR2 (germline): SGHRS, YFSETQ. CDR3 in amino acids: CASSPGGQGISGNTIYF. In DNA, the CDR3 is TGCGCCAGCAGCCCAGGGGGACAGGGGATTAGCGGAAACACCATATATTTT.

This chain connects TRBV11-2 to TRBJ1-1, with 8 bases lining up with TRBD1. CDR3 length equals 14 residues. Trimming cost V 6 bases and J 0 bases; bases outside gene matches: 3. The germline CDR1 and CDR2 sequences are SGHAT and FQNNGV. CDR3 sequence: CASSLTGVNTEAFF. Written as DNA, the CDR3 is TGTGCCAGCAGTTTGACAGGGGTGAACACTGAAGCTTTCTTT.

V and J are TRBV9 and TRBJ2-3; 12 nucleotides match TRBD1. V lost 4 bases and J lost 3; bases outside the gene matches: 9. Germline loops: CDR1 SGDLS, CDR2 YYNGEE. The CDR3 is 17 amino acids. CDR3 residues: CASSPGTGGVGTDTQYF. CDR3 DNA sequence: TGTGCCAGCAGCCCGGGGACAGGGGGCGTCGGGACAGATACGCAGTATTTT.